These 23 T cell receptor beta chains share one sample of origin, sequenced in a study of shared clonotypes between healthy human individuals. Some clones are missing from TCRdb's copy, which holds only in-frame ones; the method was immunoSEQ multiplex PCR. This table has under 200,000 clones, about 93% appearing once. The sample comprised naive CD4+ T cells sorted from blood. Subset specified: CD45RA+ positively selected. The receptors originated from a woman in her twenties or thirties in good health.

Concerning this clone itself: At one boundary the junction diverges from the germline segment, which might be a read error. The chain employs TRBV6-6 and TRBJ1-2, with D perhaps matching TRBD1 (5 bases). The CDR3 is made up of 13 amino acids. Germline values: CDR1 MNHNY, CDR2 SVGAGI (reference sequence). CDR3 DNA sequence: TGTGCCAGCAGTGGAGGACAAGGATATGGCTGGGCCTTC. Its translation: CASSGGQGYGWAF.

This clone came up a few times. The genes are TRBV6-5 and TRBJ2-7; TRBD1 aligns across 8 bases. Germline-derived CDR1 and CDR2 are MNHEY and SVGAGI. V lost 6 bases to trimming and J lost 0 bases; unmatched junction nucleotides: 4. CDR3 length: 14 amino acids. CDR3 region: CASSRDRPSYEQYF. In nucleotides, the CDR3 is TGTGCCAGCAGCCGGGACAGGCCCTCCTACGAGCAGTACTTC.

The chain combines TRBV28 with TRBJ1-1; D is undetermined. Trimming left V 4 bases short and J 1 base short, with 13 bases between. CDR3 size: 15 residues. Looked up from germline, CDR1 is MDHEN and CDR2 is SYDVKM. This chain's CDR3 is CASSYQTDPNTEAFF. CDR3 nucleotides: TGTGCCAGCAGTTACCAGACGGACCCGAACACTGAAGCTTTCTTT.

This clone has a single count. The J gene is TRBJ2-2, the V gene TRBV19, with D unclear. Looked up from germline, CDR1 is LNHDA and CDR2 is SQIVND (reference sequence). Trimming took 6 bases from V and 4 from J, leaving 12 bases between them. The CDR3 is 14 amino acids. The CDR3 nucleotides read TGTGCCAGTAGAGGCGTCCGAGGCACCGGGGAGCTGTTTTTT. This translates into CASRGVRGTGELFF.

V gene TRBV19 combines with J gene TRBJ1-5, with D tentatively TRBD1 (5 bases). The germline V and J ends were trimmed by 3 bases and 1 base, with 16 bases remaining between them. The CDR3 totals 17 residues. Germline-derived CDR1 and CDR2 are LNHDA and SQIVND (reference sequence). This chain's CDR3 is CASSMGRPGGSNQPQHF. Written as DNA, the CDR3 is TGTGCCAGTAGTATGGGCAGGCCCGGGGGGAGCAATCAGCCCCAGCATTTT.

V usage is TRBV28 and J usage is TRBJ1-5, with D possibly being TRBD1 (6 bases). Trimming cost V 3 bases and J 4 bases, with 13 bases left between them. The germline gives CDR1 MDHEN, CDR2 SYDVKM. This CDR3 region has 15 residues. The CDR3 nucleotides are TGTGCCAGCAGTTTGAGTGGGGGGCGGAATCAGCCCCAGCATTTT. It is translated as CASSLSGGRNQPQHF.

V and J are TRBV7-9 and TRBJ2-1; 11 bases agree with TRBD2. CDR3 length: 17 amino acids. J was trimmed by 7 bases and V by 7 bases; bases with no gene match: 15. Germline V lookup: CDR1 SEHNR, CDR2 FQNEAQ (reference sequence). The CDR3 reads CASTHPIGTSGRNEQFF. CDR3 bases: TGTGCCAGCACCCACCCCATAGGCACTAGCGGGAGAAATGAGCAGTTCTTC. Supplemented by reference TRBV7-9 and TRBJ2-1, the full variable domain reads DTGVSQNPRHKITKRGQNVTFRCDPISEHNRLYWYRQTLGQGPEFLTYFQNEAQLEKSRLLSDRFSAERPKGSFSTLEIQRTEQGDSAMYLCASTHPIGTSGRNEQFFGPGTRLTVL.

In DNA form, the CDR3 reads TGTGCCAGTAGTAGGAGGGGGGCCTCCTACAATGAGCAGTTCTTC. It codes for CASSRRGASYNEQFF. The gene calls are TRBV19 and TRBJ2-1; D could derive from TRBD1 or TRBD2 (6 bases each). CDR3 size: 15 residues. Germline V gene data show CDR1 as LNHDA and CDR2 as SQIVND (reference sequence). The germline V and J ends were trimmed by 4 bases and 0 bases, with 10 bases remaining between them. The full variable domain, its missing parts supplied by reference TRBV19 and TRBJ2-1, is DGGITQSPKYLFRKEGQNVTLSCEQNLNHDAMYWYRQDPGQGLRLIYYSQIVNDFQKGDIAEGYSVSREKKESFPLTVTSAQKNPTAFYLCASSRRGASYNEQFFGPGTRLTVL.

V is TRBV6-5 and J is TRBJ2-5; unclear D gene. The J call could be wrong; TRBJ2-7 is a better fit for the DNA end. This CDR3 spans 15 amino acids. The germline gives CDR1 MNHEY, CDR2 SVGAGI. The CDR3 spells CASSYDGTESYEQYF. In DNA form, the CDR3 reads TGTGCCAGCAGTTACGATGGTACAGAGAGCTACGAGCAGTACTTC.

The chain links TRBV7-9 to TRBJ2-2; D is uncertain. The CDR3 totals 14 residues. Trimming took 0 bases from V and 6 from J, leaving 8 bases between them. CDR1 is SEHNR and CDR2 is FQNEAQ in the germline V gene (reference sequence). The CDR3 coding sequence is TGTGCCAGCAGCTTAGCTTCGGTACCCGGGGAGCTGTTTTTT. It encodes CASSLASVPGELFF.

The genes are TRBV18 and TRBJ1-1, with 7 bases lining up with TRBD1. The germline CDR1 and CDR2 sequences are KGHSH and LQKENI. Germline trimming cut 0 bases from V and 1 base from J; bases unmatched to any gene: 11. The CDR3 consists of 18 residues. In DNA form, the CDR3 reads TGTGCCAGCTCACCACCTATGACAGGGTTGGGAGGGAACACTGAAGCTTTCTTT. Translating gives CASSPPMTGLGGNTEAFF.

The rearrangement joins TRBV5-5 to TRBJ2-2, with unresolved D. V was cut by 5 bases and J by 5 bases, with 22 bases left in between. The V gene's germline CDR1 is SGHKS and CDR2 YYEKEE (reference sequence). The CDR3 totals 17 residues. In DNA form, the CDR3 reads TGTGCCAGCAGTTCTCGCCGCGAGGTGTCGTTTACCGGGGAGCTGTTTTTT. It yields the protein CASSSRREVSFTGELFF. Drawing the rest from reference TRBV5-5 and TRBJ2-2, the complete variable domain is DAGVTQSPTHLIKTRGQQVTLRCSPISGHKSVSWYQQVLGQGPQFIFQYYEKEERGRGNFPDRFSARQFPNYSSELNVNALLLGDSALYLCASSSRREVSFTGELFFGEGSRLTVL.

The chain couples TRBV27 to TRBJ2-3, with a weak D call TRBD1 (6 bases). V shed 5 bases and J shed 1 base, with 10 bases lying between them. The germline V gene has CDR1 MNHEY and CDR2 SMNVEV (reference sequence). CDR3 length: 14 residues. The CDR3 loop is CASSPRTGTDTQYF. The CDR3, as DNA: TGTGCCAGCAGTCCCCGGACAGGCACAGATACGCAGTATTTT.

CDR3 nucleotide sequence: TGTGCCAGCAGTTTATGGGCGCGGGGCTATGGCTACACCTTC. This encodes CASSLWARGYGYTF. The gene calls are TRBV27 and TRBJ1-2, with unresolved D. V lost 1 base, J lost 4 bases, and 10 bases lay in between. The V gene's germline CDR1 is MNHEY and CDR2 SMNVEV (reference sequence). The CDR3 is 14 residues long.

The V call is TRBV28, the J call TRBJ2-3, with 8 bases aligning to TRBD2. The V gene end was trimmed by 5 bases and the J gene end by 0 bases; junction bases not matched to a gene: 4. The CDR3 has 15 residues. In germline, CDR1 is MDHEN, CDR2 SYDVKM. CDR3 loop: CASSPTSGSTDTQYF. The CDR3 DNA reads as TGTGCCAGCAGTCCCACTAGCGGTAGCACAGATACGCAGTATTTT.

CDR3 DNA sequence: TGTGCCATCAGTGAGTCGATCCCTCTTACCGGTTTCTTT. It codes for CAISESIPLTGFF. The chain is built from TRBV10-3 and TRBJ1-1; unclear D gene. Germline values: CDR1 ENHRY, CDR2 SYGVKD. CDR3 length: 13 amino acids. Trimming took 0 bases from V and 13 from J, leaving 15 bases between them.

V gene TRBV28 combines with J gene TRBJ2-7; 9 nucleotides agree with TRBD2. The CDR3 covers 15 residues. Germline CDR1 is MDHEN and CDR2 is SYDVKM. The V and J ends lost 6 bases and 0 bases, in that order; junction bases with no gene match: 6. The CDR3 DNA reads as TGTGCCAGCAGCCCCGGGACTAGCAGCTCCTACGAGCAGTACTTC. It encodes CASSPGTSSSYEQYF.

The gene calls are TRBV4-2 and TRBJ2-7; 8 bases are shared with TRBD2. V lost 0 bases and J lost 5; bases outside the gene matches: 12. The CDR3 sequence is 17 residues long. Looked up from germline, CDR1 is LGHNA and CDR2 is YNFKEQ. CDR3 in DNA: TGTGCCAGCAGCCAAGACTTGGGACTAGTCTTTGGGCACGAGCAGTACTTC. Protein: CASSQDLGLVFGHEQYF.

This chain connects TRBV5-1 to TRBJ2-5; 7 bases line up with TRBD1. Germline lookup yields CDR1 SGHRS and CDR2 YFSETQ. CDR3 length equals 17 residues. V shed 0 bases, J shed 5 bases, and the junction held 13 bases outside the gene matches. The CDR3 region has the DNA TGCGCCAGCAGCTTGGGACAGGGAGCCGATACAATCGAGACCCAGTACTTC. Translated: CASSLGQGADTIETQYF.

Only a few counts were recorded for this clone. This chain uses TRBV28 with TRBJ2-7; maybe TRBD2 (5 bases). CDR1 is MDHEN and CDR2 is SYDVKM in the germline V gene. This CDR3 comprises 15 residues. The V end was cut by 5 bases, the J end by 0 bases, with 14 bases between. As DNA, the CDR3 is TGTGCCAGCAGTGTCGCGAGCGGTAACTCCTACGAGCAGTACTTC. Its translation is CASSVASGNSYEQYF.

This clone has just one count. J is TRBJ2-7 and V is TRBV6-1; possible D gene TRBD1, 6 bases. Deletions cut 2 bases from V and 1 base from J, with 18 bases between. The germline V gene has CDR1 MNHNS and CDR2 SASEGT. The CDR3 contains 17 residues. CDR3 loop: CASSESLNDRLSYEQYF. The CDR3 DNA reads as TGTGCCAGCAGTGAAAGTCTAAATGACAGGCTTTCCTACGAGCAGTACTTC.

The DNA for the CDR3 is TGTGCCAGCAGCCGGGGTTCCGAGCAATATGGCTACACCTTC. It is translated as CASSRGSEQYGYTF. The chain combines TRBV5-4 with TRBJ1-2; D is ambiguous. CDR3 length equals 14 residues. Germline assignment: CDR1 SGHNT and CDR2 YYREEE (reference sequence). The V and J ends lost 4 bases and 5 bases respectively, with 15 bases between them.

This chain links TRBV6-5 with TRBJ1-1; 8 bases align to TRBD1. This CDR3 has 14 residues. J lost 4 bases, V lost 5 bases, and 6 bases had no gene match. Germline CDR1 and CDR2: MNHEY and SVGAGI. This CDR3 reads CASSTTGGGTEAFF. CDR3 DNA: TGTGCCAGCAGTACAACAGGGGGGGGCACTGAAGCTTTCTTT.